Listed below are T cell receptor beta chains from one sample, sequenced in a study of beta chain features in type 1 diabetes. Repertoires were generated with immunoSEQ multiplex PCR, while TCRdb's copy carries only in-frame clones and drops some. The sample yields 600,000 to 650,000 clones, 15% to 19% seen once. The sequenced material came from naive CD4+ T cells from blood. All receptors come from a man aged 18 to 35 in good health. The CDR3 runs from the conserved cysteine through the conserved F or W. D genes are given only for firm matches. Not all rows give a size; the values are once, few, many and, for expanded clones, a class.

v_call	clone_size	j_call	d_call	cdr3_nt	cdr3_aa
TRBV6-5	.	TRBJ1-1	.	TGTGCCAGCAGTTACTCGAGAGGGACTGAAGCTTTCTTT	CASSYSRGTEAFF
TRBV29-1	.	TRBJ2-3	.	TGCAGCGTTGAAGAGGGGGCAGATACGCAGTATTTT	CSVEEGADTQYF
TRBV7-3	few	TRBJ2-1	.	TGTGCCAGCAGCTTTAACGGTTTTACGGATGAGCAGTTCTTC	CASSFNGFTDEQFF
TRBV19	few	TRBJ2-5	TRBD1	TGTGCCAGTAGTCCCGACAGGGGTCCCCAAGAGACCCAGTACTTC	CASSPDRGPQETQYF
TRBV14	few	TRBJ2-1	.	TGTGCCAGCAGCCAAGGCAGGGGAGGAGATTACAATGAGCAGTTCTTC	CASSQGRGGDYNEQFF
TRBV25-1	few	TRBJ1-2	.	TGTGCCAGCAGTGATTTTACAGGGAGTGGGAATGGCTACACCTTC	CASSDFTGSGNGYTF
TRBV27	few	TRBJ2-5	.	TGTGCCAGCAGTCCGAGGGTGCTTAGGGGGTCGGAGACCCAGTACTTC	CASSPRVLRGSETQYF
TRBV7-9	few	TRBJ2-7	TRBD2	TGTGCCAGCAGCGGAGGGACTAGCGGAGCCTACGAGCAGTACTTC	CASSGGTSGAYEQYF
TRBV9	few	TRBJ2-2	.	TGTGCCAGCAGCCCACTCGGGGGACCCACCGGGGAGCTGTTTTTT	CASSPLGGPTGELFF
TRBV18	few	TRBJ2-3	.	TGTGCCAGCTCACCCGCTAGCACAGATACGCAGTATTTT	CASSPASTDTQYF
TRBV14	few	TRBJ2-7	.	TGTGCCAGCAGCCAAGATTCGCCAGGACCCTCTTCCTACGAGCAGTACTTC	CASSQDSPGPSSYEQYF